The present TCR beta chain was sequenced within a study of cytomegalovirus exposure and HLA in healthy donors. Study summary: Around 180 million T cells yielded around 100 million unique TCR beta sequences, as an earlier analysis found.

The CDR3 totals 15 residues. From germline, CDR1 is MNHNS and CDR2 SASEGT. The V gene lost 5 bases and the J gene lost 7 bases, with 17 bases spanning the gap. Worth noting for this clone: Antigen specificity is unknown.

Findings and limits, study-wide: In a later analysis, a missense DCLRE1C variant was linked to TCR beta V- and J-gene trimming. CMV serostatus was the sole immune exposure information available. Reports described diagnosis of cytomegalovirus status by the classifier as highly specific and sensitive.

PCR involved 60 Vbeta and 13 Jbeta primers. TCRdb keeps only in-frame clones here, not all; method: immunoSEQ multiplex PCR. The top ten clones hold 1% to 1.5% of a sample with about 140,000 clones, 73% of them seen once. The TCR originated in a middle-aged woman in good health and CMV-seronegative. This rearrangement joins TRBV6-1 to TRBJ1-4, with a possible D match to TRBD1 (5 bases). Sequencing used PBMCs. The CDR3 nucleotides read TGTGCCAGCAGTTCCGGGACTGCTGTACGTGAAAAACTGTTTTTT. Amino acid sequence: CASSSGTAVREKLFF.